What follows are 30 T cell receptor beta chains derived from one specimen sequenced in a study of neurological immune-mediated disorders. MiXCR was run by TCRdb on the 5' RACE reads, yielding one entry per CDR3 protein. There are tens of thousands of distinct CDR3 sequences in the sample; roughly 18% occur only once, and 15% lies in the top ten. Sequencing was carried out using PBMCs. These receptors originate from a woman aged 40 to 50 in good health.

This clonotype was seen at least ten times. The J gene is TRBJ2-1, the V gene TRBV5-1; TRBD2 agrees at 13 bases. Germline V gives CDR1 SGHRS, CDR2 YFSETQ. Losses at the gene ends were 1 base for V and 9 bases for J; bases not matched to a gene: 10. This CDR3 region has 17 residues. The CDR3 spells CASSLPSPTSGGTEQFF. DNA of the CDR3: TGCGCCAGCAGCTTGCCCTCCCCGACTAGCGGGGGGACTGAGCAGTTCTTC. The variable domain in full, completed from reference TRBV5-1 and TRBJ2-1, reads KAGVTQTPRYLIKTRGQQVTLSCSPISGHRSVSWYQQTPGQGLQFLFEYFSETQRNKGNFPGRFSGRQFSNSRSEMNVSTLELGDSALYLCASSLPSPTSGGTEQFFGPGTRLTVL.

V and J are TRBV11-2 and TRBJ2-3; D is undetermined. CDR1 is SGHAT and CDR2 is FQNNGV in the germline V gene. There are 14 residues in the CDR3. The V end lost 5 bases, the J end lost 3 bases, and 12 bases lay between the germline ends. The CDR3 is CASSGGRSTDTQYF. For the CDR3, the DNA is TGTGCCAGCAGCGGCGGCCGTTCAACAGATACGCAGTATTTT.

The chain couples TRBV18 to TRBJ1-2; no reliable D call. This CDR3 comprises 16 residues. Germline values: CDR1 KGHSH, CDR2 LQKENI. The V gene lost 3 bases and the J gene lost 0 bases, with 14 bases spanning the gap. CDR3 residues: CASSPTGGPPNYGYTF. The CDR3 DNA is TGTGCCAGCTCACCGACTGGAGGGCCTCCTAACTATGGCTACACCTTC.

This clonotype was seen many times. V usage is TRBV5-1 and J usage is TRBJ2-7; 8 positions match TRBD1. This CDR3 is built from 13 residues. V lost 3 bases and J lost 10; bases outside the gene matches: 9. Germline V lookup: CDR1 SGHRS, CDR2 YFSETQ. CDR3 bases: TGCGCCAGCAGCTCGGGGACAGGCGGATTACAGTACTTC. This encodes CASSSGTGGLQYF.

Only a few counts were recorded for this clonotype. The V and J genes are TRBV6-1 and TRBJ1-4, with D tentatively TRBD1 (6 bases). V was shortened by 2 bases and J by 6 bases, with 13 bases between the two germline ends. The CDR3 has 15 residues. Germline V CDR1 and CDR2: MNHNS, SASEGT. As DNA, the CDR3 is TGTGCCAGCAGTGAATATCAGGGGACCCATGAAAAACTGTTTTTT. Its protein product is CASSEYQGTHEKLFF.

The J gene is TRBJ2-3, the V gene TRBV20-1; D not certain. V was pared by 0 bases and J by 5 bases, with 18 bases between. Germline V gene data show CDR1 as DFQATT and CDR2 as SNEGSKA (reference sequence). This CDR3 is built from 16 residues. CDR3 in DNA: TGCAGTGCTAGAGACCCCGGAGATCTACTGGGAGATACGCAGTATTTT. Translating it yields CSARDPGDLLGDTQYF.

About this clonotype itself: With a much larger clone just one base away, this may be a read error. V usage is TRBV7-2 and J usage is TRBJ1-1, with a weak D call TRBD1 (5 bases). The CDR3 extends over 14 amino acids. V was pared by 3 bases and J by 3 bases, with 11 bases between. The germline V gene encodes CDR1 SGHTA and CDR2 FQGNSA. CDR3 protein: CASSFLGGHTEAFF. CDR3 DNA: TGTGCCAGCAGCTTTCTGGGGGGACACACTGAAGCTTTCTTT.

This chain links TRBV30 with TRBJ2-5; weak D call: TRBD2 (6 bases). Germline lookup yields CDR1 GTSNPN and CDR2 SVGIG (reference sequence). This CDR3 has 11 residues. V was shortened by 8 bases and J by 5 bases, with 12 bases between the two germline ends. CDR3 coding DNA: TGTGCCCTCCGGAGGGCGGAGACCCAGTACTTC. Its translation: CALRRAETQYF.

This clonotype was counted many times. The genes are TRBV5-1 and TRBJ1-1, with 7 positions matching TRBD1. Germline V gives CDR1 SGHRS, CDR2 YFSETQ. The ends lost 4 bases at V and 0 bases at J; junction bases unmatched: 9. The CDR3 covers 16 residues. CDR3 coding DNA: TGCGCCAGCAGCGCGGGATGGGACAGCATGAACACTGAAGCTTTCTTT. This codes for CASSAGWDSMNTEAFF. The full variable domain, rest sourced from reference TRBV5-1 and TRBJ1-1, is KAGVTQTPRYLIKTRGQQVTLSCSPISGHRSVSWYQQTPGQGLQFLFEYFSETQRNKGNFPGRFSGRQFSNSRSEMNVSTLELGDSALYLCASSAGWDSMNTEAFFGQGTRLTVV.

This clonotype was counted at least ten times. The chain joins TRBV20-1 to TRBJ1-1; no definite D call. The CDR3 is made up of 13 amino acids. Trimming took off 2 bases at V and 2 bases at J, with 9 bases between the two ends. Germline values: CDR1 DFQATT, CDR2 SNEGSKA (reference sequence). The CDR3 region has the DNA TGCAGTGCTAGACCGACCCCAAACACTGAAGCTTTCTTT. This sequence encodes CSARPTPNTEAFF.

This clonotype was recorded many times. This chain links TRBV10-3 with TRBJ1-2; maybe TRBD1 (5 bases). Per the germline V gene, CDR1 is ENHRY and CDR2 is SYGVKD. V was cut by 8 bases and J by 8 bases, with 18 bases left in between. The CDR3 consists of 13 residues. The CDR3 here is CAIRGISGSGYTF. The CDR3 DNA is TGTGCCATCCGGGGGATTTCGGGTTCGGGCTACACCTTC.

This clonotype was observed a single time. Sequence at one end of the junction differs from germline and may be a read error. The chain has TRBV7-2 and TRBJ1-1; D perhaps matches TRBD1 (5 bases). Germline V gene data show CDR1 as SGHTA and CDR2 as FQGNSA. The CDR3 has 16 amino acids. The CDR3, as DNA: TGTGCCGGCAGCCCGCTGACCGGGGCCCTGTACACTGAAGCTTTCTTT. As protein: CAGSPLTGALYTEAFF.

The V gene is TRBV4-2, the J gene TRBJ2-1, with TRBD2 matching over 10 bases. The CDR3 is 13 amino acids. Germline-derived CDR1 and CDR2 are LGHNA and YNFKEQ. The CDR3 here is CVNLERGGNEQFF. The CDR3 DNA follows: TGTGTCAACCTCGAGCGGGGGGGGAATGAGCAGTTCTTC.

As regards this clonotype: It may be a read error: a sequence one base away is much more abundant. The J gene is TRBJ2-5, the V gene TRBV28; 8 bases align to TRBD2. CDR3 size: 15 residues. The germline gives CDR1 MDHEN, CDR2 SYDVKM. The V and J ends lost 7 bases and 5 bases, in that order; junction bases with no gene match: 12. CDR3 nucleotides: TGTGCCAGCATTGACCCCGGGCCGGGGGGGGAGACCCAGTACTTC. Translating it yields CASIDPGPGGETQYF. Supplemented by reference TRBV28 and TRBJ2-5, the full variable domain reads DVKVTQSSRYLVKRTGEKVFLECVQDMDHENMFWYRQDPGLGLRLIYFSYDVKMKEKGDIPEGYSVSREKKERFSLILESASTNQTSMYLCASIDPGPGGETQYFGPGTRLLVL.

This clonotype was observed at least ten times. The V and J genes are TRBV7-2 and TRBJ1-5; 8 nucleotides agree with TRBD1. Germline lookup yields CDR1 SGHTA and CDR2 FQGNSA. The CDR3 covers 14 residues. Trimming removed 3 bases from V and 14 bases from J; junction bases left unmatched: 12. CDR3 amino acids: CASSLGQALKPEHF. CDR3 coding DNA: TGTGCCAGCAGCTTGGGACAGGCACTAAAACCTGAGCATTTT.

This clonotype has ten or more counts. The CDR3 sequence is CASSSGQLKNTDTQYF. CDR3 DNA sequence: TGTGCCAGCAGTTCCGGACAGCTGAAAAACACAGATACGCAGTATTTT. The rearrangement links TRBV7-9 to TRBJ2-3; maybe TRBD1 (6 bases). The CDR3 runs 16 residues. V lost 6 bases to trimming and J lost 2 bases, with 18 bases between them. Germline V gene data show CDR1 as SEHNR and CDR2 as FQNEAQ (reference sequence).

The sample holds many counts of this clonotype. The J gene is TRBJ1-4, the V gene TRBV24-1; the D is unclear. Trimming removed 4 bases from V and 5 bases from J, with 16 bases in between. This CDR3 region has 16 residues. Germline V gene lookup returns CDR1 KGHDR and CDR2 SFDVKD. The CDR3 bases are TGTGCCACCAGTGACGCGAGGCCCGGAGGGAATGAAAAACTGTTTTTT. Its translation is CATSDARPGGNEKLFF.

This clonotype was seen many times. The chain has TRBV6-5 and TRBJ2-5; D is ambiguous. CDR1 MNHEY and CDR2 SVGAGI come from the germline V gene. The CDR3 is 12 residues long. Trimming shortened V by 0 bases and J by 4 bases, and 3 bases separated the two germline ends. The CDR3 DNA sequence: TGTGCCAGCAGTTACTCGGGAGAGACCCAGTACTTC. It encodes CASSYSGETQYF.

This clonotype has a count of ten or more. V usage is TRBV20-1 and J usage is TRBJ1-2, with D unresolved. With 2 bases removed from V and 5 bases from J, the gap between germline ends came to 9 bases. The CDR3 runs to 12 residues. Germline loops: CDR1 DFQATT, CDR2 SNEGSKA (reference sequence). CDR3 sequence: CSARKSGYGYTF. In nucleotides, the CDR3 is TGCAGTGCTAGAAAATCAGGTTATGGCTACACCTTC.

The J gene is TRBJ2-5, the V gene TRBV3-1; D call uncertain. With 0 bases removed from V and 5 bases from J, the gap between germline ends came to 13 bases. The CDR3 spans 15 residues. Germline lookup yields CDR1 LGHDT and CDR2 YNNKEL (reference sequence). CDR3 bases: TGTGCCAGCAGCCAAGATGCCTTGATGGAGGAGACCCAGTACTTC. As protein: CASSQDALMEETQYF.

Ten or more counts support this clonotype. The chain is built from TRBV6-5 and TRBJ2-1; 10 bases line up with TRBD2. Trimming removed 6 bases from V and 4 bases from J; junction bases left unmatched: 6. Germline V gene lookup returns CDR1 MNHEY and CDR2 SVGAGI. The CDR3 spans 15 residues. The DNA of the CDR3 is TGTGCCAGCAGAAAAGCGGGGGGGCCGTACAATGAGCAGTTCTTC. It specifies CASRKAGGPYNEQFF.

The table lists this clonotype with many counts. V gene TRBV7-3 combines with J gene TRBJ2-1, with TRBD2 identical over 9 bases. The germline CDR1 and CDR2 sequences are SGHTA and FQGTGA. This CDR3 region has 16 residues. V shed 6 bases, J shed 3 bases, and the junction held 9 bases outside the gene matches. The CDR3 DNA follows: TGTGCCAGCAGAGCCCGTAGCGGGGGTAACTACAATGAGCAGTTCTTC. Its translation is CASRARSGGNYNEQFF. The full variable domain, its missing parts supplied by reference TRBV7-3 and TRBJ2-1, is GAGVSQTPSNKVTEKGKYVELRCDPISGHTALYWYRQSLGQGPEFLIYFQGTGAADDSGLPNDRFFAVRPEGSVSTLKIQRTERGDSAVYLCASRARSGGNYNEQFFGPGTRLTVL.

This clonotype occurred once. The chain employs TRBV28 and TRBJ2-1, with 7 bases matching TRBD2. Germline V gives CDR1 MDHEN, CDR2 SYDVKM. The CDR3 contains 13 residues. V trimming: 3 bases; J trimming: 8 bases; junction bases outside the gene matches: 4. The chain's CDR3 is CASSFWGRDEQFF. The CDR3 nucleotides read TGTGCCAGCAGTTTTTGGGGGAGGGATGAGCAGTTCTTC. Based on the CDR3 plus reference TRBV28 and TRBJ2-1, the full variable domain is DVKVTQSSRYLVKRTGEKVFLECVQDMDHENMFWYRQDPGLGLRLIYFSYDVKMKEKGDIPEGYSVSREKKERFSLILESASTNQTSMYLCASSFWGRDEQFFGPGTRLTVL.

This clonotype was counted ten times or more. V gene TRBV5-1 combines with J gene TRBJ2-3; TRBD2 matches 9 bases. The V segment lost 0 bases and the J segment 5 bases; nucleotides outside the gene matches: 10. This CDR3 is 17 amino acids long. Germline CDR1 is SGHRS and CDR2 is YFSETQ. For the CDR3, the DNA is TGCGCCAGCAGCTTGGCAAACCCTAGCGGGGATGGAGATACGCAGTATTTT. It is translated as CASSLANPSGDGDTQYF.

Many counts were recorded for this clonotype. The V gene is TRBV29-1, the J gene TRBJ2-2; unclear D gene. This CDR3 spans 13 amino acids. CDR1 is SQVTM and CDR2 is ANQGSEA in the germline V gene. CDR3 region: CTSWYLNTGELFF. CDR3 in DNA: TGCACGTCGTGGTATCTTAACACCGGGGAGCTGTTTTTT.

This clonotype was recorded at least ten times. CDR3 sequence (DNA): TGCGCCAGCAGCCAAGCGAGGGGCTGGGCCTACGAGCAGTACGTC. Translated: CASSQARGWAYEQYV. The chain has TRBV4-3 and TRBJ2-7; D is perhaps TRBD1 or TRBD2 (5 bases each). Germline assignment: CDR1 LGHNA and CDR2 YSLEER. The CDR3 contains 15 residues. V was shortened by 1 base and J by 2 bases, with 12 bases between the two germline ends.

This clonotype was recorded at least ten times. The genes are TRBV5-5 and TRBJ1-3; D unresolved. With 0 bases removed from V and 4 bases from J, the gap between germline ends came to 8 bases. The CDR3 runs 14 residues. Germline V gene lookup returns CDR1 SGHKS and CDR2 YYEKEE (reference sequence). CDR3 sequence: CASSLEGSGNTIYF. CDR3 in DNA: TGTGCCAGCAGCTTGGAAGGCTCCGGAAACACCATATATTTT.

This clonotype was detected many times. The CDR3 nucleotides are TGTGCCAGCAGCCAAGGGGATAGAGAATGGAACACCGGGGAGCTGTTTTTT. It yields the protein CASSQGDREWNTGELFF. The chain is built from TRBV4-2 and TRBJ2-2; the D is unclear. The V gene's germline CDR1 is LGHNA and CDR2 YNFKEQ. This CDR3 comprises 17 residues. The V end was cut by 1 base, the J end by 1 base, with 13 bases between.

This clonotype has a count of ten or more. The V and J genes are TRBV4-2 and TRBJ2-3, with 10 bases lining up with TRBD1. Germline loops: CDR1 LGHNA, CDR2 YNFKEQ. Trimming at V came to 1 base and at J to 5 bases, leaving 6 bases not matched to a gene. CDR3 length: 16 residues. The CDR3 nucleotides are TGTGCCAGCAGCCAAGCCGGGACAGGGGACAGAGATACGCAGTATTTT. Translating it yields CASSQAGTGDRDTQYF.

This clonotype was observed many times. The chain combines TRBV5-1 with TRBJ2-5; D perhaps matches TRBD2 (5 bases). The germline V gene has CDR1 SGHRS and CDR2 YFSETQ. The germline V and J ends were trimmed by 3 bases and 5 bases, with 14 bases remaining between them. The CDR3 consists of 14 residues. CDR3 DNA sequence: TGCGCCAGCAGCTGGGTGGCGGGCCAGGAGACCCAGTACTTC. Encoded protein: CASSWVAGQETQYF. The entire variable domain, with the rest obtained from reference TRBV5-1 and TRBJ2-5, is as follows: KAGVTQTPRYLIKTRGQQVTLSCSPISGHRSVSWYQQTPGQGLQFLFEYFSETQRNKGNFPGRFSGRQFSNSRSEMNVSTLELGDSALYLCASSWVAGQETQYFGPGTRLLVL.